This T cell receptor (beta chain) was captured by sequencing in a study of T cells after yellow fever vaccination. This clonotype appeared a few times. TCRdb redid the calling of the 5' RACE reads with MiXCR, one entry per CDR3 protein. Of about 310,000 distinct CDR3 sequences in the sample, around 3.6% are singletons; the top ten hold about a quarter. Sequencing used PBMCs, obtained on the day of the yellow fever booster vaccination. The clonotype originates from a man between 18 and 29 years old who received the YFV17D yellow fever vaccine.

DNA of the CDR3: TGTGCCAGCTCACCTGGACAGGGGCACGGGGAGCTGTTTTTT. It yields the protein CASSPGQGHGELFF. The V gene is TRBV18, the J gene TRBJ2-2, with 9 nucleotides matching TRBD1. The germline CDR1 and CDR2 sequences are KGHSH and LQKENI. Losses at the gene ends were 3 bases for V and 7 bases for J; bases not matched to a gene: 3. This CDR3 is built from 14 residues. Complete variable domain (other parts from reference TRBV18 and TRBJ2-2): NAGVMQNPRHLVRRRGQEARLRCSPMKGHSHVYWYRQLPEEGLKFMVYLQKENIIDESGMPKERFSAEFPKEGPSILRIQQVVRGDSAAYFCASSPGQGHGELFFGEGSRLTVL.